One and the same sample provided the 27 T cell receptor beta chains below, sequenced in a study of blood T cells in healthy people across ages. Primed by a sample-barcoded 5' primer and a J-beta primer mix, a second PCR proceeded for about 6 to 12 cycles. TCRdb analysed the 5' RACE reads with MiXCR anew, one entry per CDR3 protein. Of about 1,000,000 distinct CDR3 sequences in the sample, 35% to 50% are singletons; the top ten hold 15% to 20%. The sample consisted of blood. These receptors were collected from a woman aged 55-70 years in good health.

This clonotype turned up a few times. This sequence joins TRBV20-1 and TRBJ2-3, with no clear D. V shed 4 bases and J shed 5 bases, with 4 bases lying between them. Germline-derived CDR1 and CDR2 are DFQATT and SNEGSKA (reference sequence). The CDR3 has 10 residues. The CDR3 loop reads CSATKDTQYF. CDR3 nucleotides: TGCAGTGCTACGAAAGATACGCAGTATTTT.

This clonotype was recorded at least ten times. The chain recombines TRBV10-3 with TRBJ2-3; D not certain. In germline, CDR1 is ENHRY, CDR2 SYGVKD. Trimming stripped 3 bases from V and 5 bases from J, with 9 bases between. This CDR3 region has 13 residues. Here the CDR3 reads CAISEPLGDTQYF. In DNA, the CDR3 is TGTGCCATCAGTGAACCCCTGGGAGATACGCAGTATTTT.

This clonotype was observed once. A much more abundant neighbour one base away suggests this may be a read error. The DNA for the CDR3 is TGTGCCAGCGGACAGTACCAAGAGACCCAGTACTTC. Translation gives CASGQYQETQYF. The chain has TRBV27 and TRBJ2-5, with D possibly TRBD1 on 6 matching bases. The CDR3 loop spans 12 amino acids. Trimming took off 8 bases at V and 0 bases at J, with 7 bases between the two ends. CDR1 is MNHEY and CDR2 is SMNVEV in the germline V gene (reference sequence).

The V call is TRBV3-1, the J call TRBJ2-6; D is tentatively TRBD1 or TRBD2 (6 bases each). This CDR3 contains 17 residues. In germline, CDR1 is LGHDT, CDR2 YNNKEL (reference sequence). The germline V and J ends were trimmed by 4 bases and 1 base, with 14 bases remaining between them. The CDR3 loop is CASSPPGGTSGANVLTF. The CDR3 nucleotides read TGTGCCAGCAGCCCCCCTGGGGGGACATCTGGGGCCAACGTCCTGACTTTC.

This sequence joins TRBV7-8 and TRBJ2-1, with TRBD1 as a possible D gene (6 bases). This CDR3 has 12 amino acids. Germline assignment: CDR1 SGHVS and CDR2 FQNEAQ. V shed 0 bases and J shed 12 bases, with 9 bases lying between them. The CDR3 region has the DNA TGTGCCAGCAGCTTAGCGGGACACACGCAGTTCTTC. As protein: CASSLAGHTQFF.

As for this clonotype: The junction departs from the called germline gene at one end, perhaps through a read error. The genes are TRBV3-1 and TRBJ2-3, with D unresolved. Germline V gives CDR1 LGHDT, CDR2 YNNKEL (reference sequence). This CDR3 is 12 amino acids long. The CDR3 DNA reads TGTGCCAGCAGCCATGGTACAGATACGCTGTATTTT. It is translated as CASSHGTDTLYF.

This sequence joins TRBV30 and TRBJ2-3, with D possibly being TRBD2 (5 bases). This CDR3 region has 12 residues. Germline V CDR1 and CDR2: GTSNPN, SVGIG (reference sequence). The DNA of the CDR3 is TGTGGTGGAGGAGTAAGTGGAGATACGCAGTATTTT. This gives the protein CGGGVSGDTQYF. Full variable domain (remainder filled in from reference TRBV30 and TRBJ2-3): SQTIHQWPATLVQPVGSPLSLECTVEGTSNPNLYWYRQAAGRGLQLLFYSVGIGQISSEVPQNLSASRPQDRQFILSSKKLLLSDSGFYLCGGGVSGDTQYFGPGTRLTVL.

The J gene is TRBJ1-4, the V gene TRBV12-3 or TRBV12-4; weak D call: TRBD1 (5 bases). The CDR3 runs 13 residues. V dropped 5 bases and J dropped 11 bases, with 15 bases sitting between them. The CDR3, as DNA: TGTGCCAGCAGTATGCCCGACAGCACGAAACTGTTTTTT. Its protein product is CASSMPDSTKLFF.

The V call is TRBV3-1, the J call TRBJ2-1, with D tentatively TRBD1 (6 bases). This CDR3 spans 15 amino acids. Germline lookup yields CDR1 LGHDT and CDR2 YNNKEL (reference sequence). V was clipped by 1 base and J by 2 bases, with 9 bases between them. The CDR3 loop reads CASSQVQGPYNEQFF. The CDR3 DNA is TGTGCCAGCAGCCAAGTACAGGGACCCTACAATGAGCAGTTCTTC.

CDR3 in amino acids: CASSHPEGLLSYEQYF. The DNA for the CDR3 is TGCGCCAGCAGCCACCCGGAGGGACTACTCTCTTACGAGCAGTACTTC. This rearrangement joins TRBV4-1 to TRBJ2-7, with 7 bases fitting TRBD2. The germline gives CDR1 MGHRA, CDR2 YSYEKL. V trimming: 3 bases; J trimming: 4 bases; junction bases outside the gene matches: 12. This CDR3 region has 16 residues.

The V and J genes are TRBV20-1 and TRBJ2-5; D is perhaps TRBD2 (7 bases). Germline V CDR1 and CDR2: DFQATT, SNEGSKA (reference sequence). The CDR3 covers 13 residues. Trimming removed 8 bases at V and 5 bases at J, with 18 bases between. CDR3 in DNA: TGCAGTCCGAGGGGGAGGGGGTTGGAGACCCAGTACTTC. Protein: CSPRGRGLETQYF.

About this clonotype: A much larger clone lies one base from this, so it may be a read error. The genes are TRBV15 and TRBJ2-1; D unclear. The CDR3 sequence is 13 residues long. Germline V gene lookup returns CDR1 LNHNV and CDR2 YYDKDF (reference sequence). Written as DNA, the CDR3 is TGTGCCACCAGCAGAGATCCTGCCTATGAGCAGCTCTTC. Its translation is CATSRDPAYEQLF.

This clonotype was found many times. The rearrangement links TRBV10-3 to TRBJ1-2, with D unclear. The CDR3 runs 13 residues. Trimming left V 3 bases short and J 6 bases short, with 11 bases between. Germline CDR1 ENHRY, CDR2 SYGVKD. DNA of the CDR3: TGTGCCATCAGTGACCCCAACTTAAATGGCTACACCTTC. Its translation is CAISDPNLNGYTF.

The chain joins TRBV6-1 to TRBJ2-3; D not resolved. The germline CDR1 and CDR2 sequences are MNHNS and SASEGT. The germline V and J ends were trimmed by 6 bases and 3 bases, with 13 bases remaining between them. CDR3 length equals 14 residues. The CDR3 region is CASSLPTWTDTQYF. The CDR3 region has the DNA TGTGCCAGCAGCCTTCCTACGTGGACAGATACGCAGTATTTT.

This clonotype was found a few times. The genes are TRBV29-1 and TRBJ1-1, with a possible D match to TRBD1 (5 bases). V was clipped by 4 bases and J by 4 bases, with 10 bases between them. This CDR3 has 12 residues. Germline values: CDR1 SQVTM, CDR2 ANQGSEA. Written as DNA, the CDR3 is TGCAGCGTTGGCGGGGGGAGCACTGAAGCTTTCTTT. Translation: CSVGGGSTEAFF.

This clonotype appeared a few times. CDR3 sequence reads: CASRPSGSGSTDTQYF. The CDR3, as DNA: TGTGCCAGCAGGCCTAGCGGGAGTGGAAGCACAGATACGCAGTATTTT. The chain uses TRBV6-6 and TRBJ2-3; 10 bases fit TRBD2. With V trimmed by 6 bases and J by 0 bases, 6 bases remained unmatched. CDR1 and CDR2 (germline): MNHNY, SVGAGI (reference sequence). The CDR3 length is 16 residues.

V is TRBV20-1 and J is TRBJ2-7; the D gene is possibly TRBD2 (5 bases). The CDR3 covers 15 residues. Germline V gene sequence: CDR1 DFQATT, CDR2 SNEGSKA (reference sequence). Trimming removed 3 bases from V and 2 bases from J, with 17 bases in between. This chain's CDR3 is CSASRSWTGTYEQYF. The CDR3 DNA sequence: TGCAGTGCTAGTAGGTCCTGGACCGGGACCTACGAGCAGTACTTC.

The chain recombines TRBV20-1 with TRBJ2-1; 7 nucleotides line up with TRBD1. The CDR3 has 15 residues. Germline V gene data show CDR1 as DFQATT and CDR2 as SNEGSKA (reference sequence). V trimming: 3 bases; J trimming: 8 bases; junction bases outside the gene matches: 13. For the CDR3, the DNA is TGCAGTGCTAGCGATTGGGACAGCGATCGGGATGAGCAGTTCTTC. Translating gives CSASDWDSDRDEQFF.

The V call is TRBV20-1, the J call TRBJ2-4; 9 bases align to TRBD2. V was pared by 0 bases and J by 0 bases, with 15 bases of the junction left unmatched. This CDR3 contains 20 residues. Germline CDR1 DFQATT, CDR2 SNEGSKA (reference sequence). Written as DNA, the CDR3 is TGCAGTGCTAGAGAGGGGGGTAGGGCTAGCGGGGTTTTAGCCAAAAACATTCAGTACTTC. Translating it yields CSAREGGRASGVLAKNIQYF.

There are a few counts of this clonotype. The chain has TRBV5-1 and TRBJ2-4; 8 bases are a match to TRBD1. CDR1 SGHRS and CDR2 YFSETQ come from the germline V gene. The CDR3 consists of 15 residues. The trim removed 2 bases at V and 3 bases at J, leaving 4 bases unmatched. The CDR3 here is CASSFPDRVKNIQYF. CDR3 nucleotides: TGCGCCAGCAGCTTCCCGGACAGGGTCAAAAACATTCAGTACTTC.

Here the CDR3 reads CSAARLAGVEQYF. The CDR3 DNA reads as TGCAGTGCTGCCCGACTAGCGGGAGTAGAGCAGTACTTC. V gene TRBV20-1 combines with J gene TRBJ2-5, with TRBD2 identical over 12 bases. Germline CDR1 reads DFQATT; CDR2 reads SNEGSKA (reference sequence). CDR3 length equals 13 residues. V gave up 5 bases and J gave up 11 bases; unmatched junction bases: 9.

This chain uses TRBV18 with TRBJ2-3; tentatively, D is TRBD2 (6 bases). The CDR3 consists of 17 residues. Looked up from germline, CDR1 is KGHSH and CDR2 is LQKENI. The V gene lost 2 bases and the J gene lost 2 bases, with 17 bases spanning the gap. CDR3 sequence: CASSPIPGRGNTDTQYF. In DNA, the CDR3 is TGTGCCAGCTCACCAATCCCTGGGCGGGGCAACACAGATACGCAGTATTTT.

The chain links TRBV5-1 to TRBJ2-3; no clear D. Germline CDR1 reads SGHRS; CDR2 reads YFSETQ. The CDR3 covers 13 residues. Trimming shortened V by 0 bases and J by 4 bases, and 6 bases separated the two germline ends. CDR3 in amino acids: CASSLVDADTQYF. CDR3 in DNA: TGCGCCAGCAGCTTGGTGGACGCAGATACGCAGTATTTT. The full variable domain, completed using reference TRBV5-1 and TRBJ2-3, is KAGVTQTPRYLIKTRGQQVTLSCSPISGHRSVSWYQQTPGQGLQFLFEYFSETQRNKGNFPGRFSGRQFSNSRSEMNVSTLELGDSALYLCASSLVDADTQYFGPGTRLTVL.

CDR3 protein: CASSPVRDNSYGYTF. The DNA for the CDR3 is TGTGCCAGCTCACCTGTTCGGGACAACAGCTATGGCTACACCTTC. This rearrangement joins TRBV18 to TRBJ1-2; D possibly corresponds to TRBD1 (6 bases). CDR1 and CDR2 from the germline V gene are KGHSH and LQKENI. With 3 bases removed from V and 4 bases from J, the gap between germline ends came to 15 bases. This CDR3 comprises 15 residues.

This clonotype was observed many times. The chain links TRBV29-1 to TRBJ2-5; possibly TRBD1 or TRBD2 for D (5 bases each). This CDR3 region has 12 residues. Trimming left V 3 bases short and J 5 bases short, with 10 bases between. In germline, CDR1 is SQVTM, CDR2 ANQGSEA. The CDR3 is CSVDVGVETQYF. CDR3 coding DNA: TGCAGCGTTGACGTGGGGGTCGAGACCCAGTACTTC.

The rearrangement joins TRBV6-5 to TRBJ2-4, with D perhaps TRBD1 (5 bases). The last part of the DNA fits TRBJ2-5 better; the J call may be wrong. Germline CDR1 reads MNHEY; CDR2 reads SVGAGI. The CDR3 is 14 amino acids. CDR3 nucleotides: TGTGCCAGCAGTTATAAAGGGGTTCAAGAGACCCAGTACTTC. Translated: CASSYKGVQETQYF.

At least ten counts were recorded for this clonotype. The chain links TRBV29-1 to TRBJ2-4, with TRBD1 as a possible D gene (5 bases). The CDR3 has 12 amino acids. Deletions cut 4 bases from V and 1 base from J, with 5 bases between. Germline lookup yields CDR1 SQVTM and CDR2 ANQGSEA. The chain's CDR3 is CSVAGAKNIQYF. For the CDR3, the DNA is TGCAGCGTTGCAGGGGCCAAAAACATTCAGTACTTC.